The 26 T cell receptor beta chains below come from one sample, sequenced in a study of T cells in Graves' hyperthyroidism and ophthalmopathy. Template material for amplifying TCR beta CDR3 regions consisted of RNA transcripts. In the first-round RT-PCR of the TCR CDR3, the HTBI primer set was used. TCRdb called the multiplex PCR reads again in MiXCR, with one record for every CDR3 protein. The table has around 210,000 distinct CDR3 sequences, about 15% seen once. The source material was blood. These receptors were taken from a woman in her forties or fifties with Graves' hyperthyroidism.

This clonotype was counted many times. The chain combines TRBV30 with TRBJ1-1, with D possibly being TRBD1 (5 bases). The CDR3 runs 12 residues. In germline, CDR1 is GTSNPN, CDR2 SVGIG (reference sequence). Trimming took off 3 bases at V and 4 bases at J, with 9 bases between the two ends. CDR3 loop: CAWRKGSTEAFF. Written as DNA, the CDR3 is TGTGCCTGGAGGAAGGGGAGCACTGAAGCTTTCTTT.

This clonotype was counted at least ten times. This sequence joins TRBV2 and TRBJ2-1; 8 bases line up with TRBD1. Germline CDR1 is SNHLY and CDR2 is FYNNEI. V shed 6 bases, J shed 2 bases, and the junction held 24 bases outside the gene matches. This CDR3 is built from 21 residues. The CDR3 sequence: CASRQRRPGQEFRHPYNEQFF. CDR3 DNA sequence: TGTGCCAGCAGACAACGCAGACCGGGACAGGAATTCAGGCATCCCTACAATGAGCAGTTCTTC.

This clonotype was seen ten or more times. The rearrangement uses TRBV28 and TRBJ2-1, with D hard to call. This CDR3 region has 15 residues. V was pared by 9 bases and J by 1 base, with 16 bases between. Germline V gene data show CDR1 as MDHEN and CDR2 as SYDVKM. The CDR3 spells CASRWGKGSYNEQFF. In DNA, the CDR3 is TGTGCCAGTCGTTGGGGAAAGGGATCCTACAATGAGCAGTTCTTC.

This clonotype was observed many times. The rearrangement joins TRBV20-1 to TRBJ1-1, with D perhaps matching TRBD1 (6 bases). This CDR3 has 12 amino acids. V lost 5 bases and J lost 5, with 12 bases in between. In germline, CDR1 is DFQATT, CDR2 SNEGSKA (reference sequence). Here the CDR3 DNA reads TGCAGTGCTCAACAGGGTTATACTGAAGCTTTCTTT. Translation gives CSAQQGYTEAFF.

The gene calls are TRBV28 and TRBJ1-1; D not certain. The V and J ends lost 7 bases and 0 bases respectively, with 9 bases between them. This CDR3 region has 13 residues. Germline CDR1 reads MDHEN; CDR2 reads SYDVKM. This CDR3 is CASKKRMNTEAFF. The DNA for the CDR3 is TGTGCCAGCAAAAAGCGCATGAACACTGAAGCTTTCTTT. The variable domain in full, completed from reference TRBV28 and TRBJ1-1, reads DVKVTQSSRYLVKRTGEKVFLECVQDMDHENMFWYRQDPGLGLRLIYFSYDVKMKEKGDIPEGYSVSREKKERFSLILESASTNQTSMYLCASKKRMNTEAFFGQGTRLTVV.

The rearrangement uses TRBV20-1 and TRBJ1-1; D call uncertain. Per germline, CDR1 DFQATT and CDR2 SNEGSKA (reference sequence). The CDR3 has 15 residues. V was clipped by 3 bases and J by 1 base, with 15 bases between them. The CDR3 bases are TGCAGTGCTAGGCCTTTAAAAGGGAAGAACACTGAAGCTTTCTTT. Encoded protein: CSARPLKGKNTEAFF.

This chain uses TRBV7-2 with TRBJ2-7, with 7 bases fitting TRBD2. Germline lookup yields CDR1 SGHTA and CDR2 FQGNSA. V was clipped by 2 bases and J by 4 bases; unmatched bases: 5. The CDR3 loop spans 14 amino acids. CDR3 sequence (DNA): TGTGCCAGCAGCTTAACCCCTAGCGGTTACGAGCAGTACTTC. Its translation: CASSLTPSGYEQYF.

This clonotype has at least ten counts. This chain connects TRBV7-9 to TRBJ2-3, with D perhaps TRBD2 (6 bases). CDR1 and CDR2 from the germline V gene are SEHNR and FQNEAQ (reference sequence). Trimming took 5 bases from V and 1 from J, leaving 13 bases between them. CDR3 length: 15 residues. The CDR3 sequence: CASSPNTGGTDTQYF. As DNA, the CDR3 is TGTGCCAGCAGCCCCAATACGGGGGGCACAGATACGCAGTATTTT. The variable domain in full, completed from reference TRBV7-9 and TRBJ2-3, reads DTGVSQNPRHKITKRGQNVTFRCDPISEHNRLYWYRQTLGQGPEFLTYFQNEAQLEKSRLLSDRFSAERPKGSFSTLEIQRTEQGDSAMYLCASSPNTGGTDTQYFGPGTRLTVL.

This clonotype was observed at least ten times. The chain joins TRBV11-3 to TRBJ1-1; D ambiguous. The CDR3 is 13 residues long. V shed 0 bases and J shed 5 bases, with 7 bases lying between them. Germline values: CDR1 SGHNT, CDR2 YENEEA. DNA of the CDR3: TGTGCCAGCAGCTTAGATCCGGGAACTGAAGCTTTCTTT. This translates into CASSLDPGTEAFF. The variable domain in full, completed from reference TRBV11-3 and TRBJ1-1, reads EAGVVQSPRYKIIEKKQPVAFWCNPISGHNTLYWYLQNLGQGPELLIRYENEEAVDDSQLPKDRFSAERLKGVDSTLKIQPAELGDSAVYLCASSLDPGTEAFFGQGTRLTVV.

This clonotype occurred once. A much larger clone sits a single nucleotide away, making a read error possible. This rearrangement joins TRBV6-1 to TRBJ2-7; 9 bases map to TRBD1. J was trimmed by 8 bases and V by 2 bases; bases with no gene match: 16. In germline, CDR1 is MNHNS, CDR2 SASEGT. CDR3 length: 17 amino acids. CDR3 loop: CASSERYTGGASYKQYF. The CDR3 bases are TGTGCCAGCAGTGAACGGTACACAGGGGGCGCATCTTACAAGCAGTACTTC.

CDR3 loop: CSASRLGLKNIQYF. The CDR3, as DNA: TGCAGTGCTAGCCGACTAGGGCTAAAAAACATTCAGTACTTC. The chain employs TRBV20-1 and TRBJ2-4, with a tentative D call TRBD2 (6 bases). The germline V and J ends were trimmed by 3 bases and 4 bases, with 13 bases remaining between them. CDR3 length: 14 amino acids. Germline values: CDR1 DFQATT, CDR2 SNEGSKA (reference sequence).

This clonotype was seen at least ten times. The gene calls are TRBV7-9 and TRBJ1-5; tentative D call: TRBD1 (5 bases). Trimming removed 4 bases from V and 3 bases from J, with 16 bases in between. Germline CDR1 reads SEHNR; CDR2 reads FQNEAQ (reference sequence). The CDR3 extends over 16 amino acids. This chain's CDR3 is CASSSLSGGANQPQHF. CDR3 DNA: TGTGCCAGCAGCTCGTTAAGTGGGGGAGCCAATCAGCCCCAGCATTTT.

This clonotype was seen many times. This chain connects TRBV14 to TRBJ2-7; 7 nucleotides match TRBD2. This CDR3 contains 15 residues. CDR1 and CDR2 (germline): SGHDN, FVKESK. The J segment lost 4 bases and the V segment lost 5 bases, leaving 11 bases of the junction unmatched. In DNA form, the CDR3 reads TGTGCCAGCAGCAAACCCGGGACTATTGGGTACGAGCAGTACTTC. It translates to CASSKPGTIGYEQYF. Variable domain in full (rest from reference TRBV14 and TRBJ2-7): EAGVTQFPSHSVIEKGQTVTLRCDPISGHDNLYWYRRVMGKEIKFLLHFVKESKQDESGMPNNRFLAERTGGTYSTLKVQPAELEDSGVYFCASSKPGTIGYEQYFGPGTRLTVT.

This clonotype has ten or more counts. This rearrangement joins TRBV20-1 to TRBJ1-2; perhaps TRBD1 as D (6 bases). Germline V gene lookup returns CDR1 DFQATT and CDR2 SNEGSKA (reference sequence). This CDR3 is built from 12 residues. The V end was cut by 3 bases, the J end by 6 bases, with 11 bases between. CDR3 amino acids: CSASLGGDGYTF. The CDR3, as DNA: TGCAGTGCTAGTCTGGGGGGCGATGGCTACACCTTC.

This clonotype was counted between two and nine times. The chain joins TRBV30 to TRBJ2-7; no reliable D call. The germline V gene encodes CDR1 GTSNPN and CDR2 SVGIG (reference sequence). The ends were cut back, 3 bases at V and 1 base at J, with 16 bases in the middle. The CDR3 contains 15 residues. The CDR3 spells CAWRLPSILSYEQYF. CDR3 DNA: TGTGCCTGGAGGCTCCCCTCGATTTTGTCCTACGAGCAGTACTTC.

This clonotype was counted at least ten times. The V and J genes are TRBV20-1 and TRBJ1-1, with 7 bases aligning to TRBD1. Germline loops: CDR1 DFQATT, CDR2 SNEGSKA (reference sequence). CDR3 size: 14 residues. The J segment lost 6 bases and the V segment lost 1 base, leaving 8 bases of the junction unmatched. CDR3 DNA sequence: TGCAGTGCTAGAGGACTACACAGGGGATCTGAAGCTTTCTTT. This encodes CSARGLHRGSEAFF.

This clonotype was seen ten or more times. This chain joins TRBV9 and TRBJ2-1; tentative D call: TRBD2 (5 bases). This CDR3 contains 15 residues. CDR1 is SGDLS and CDR2 is YYNGEE in the germline V gene. Trimming stripped 5 bases from V and 5 bases from J, with 17 bases between. CDR3 in amino acids: CASSLGLFGNNEQFF. CDR3 coding DNA: TGTGCCAGCAGTCTCGGACTTTTTGGAAACAATGAGCAGTTCTTC.

The gene calls are TRBV11-3 and TRBJ2-1; 9 bases are shared with TRBD1. V shed 2 bases and J 7 bases; nucleotides not matched to a gene: 6. Per germline, CDR1 SGHNT and CDR2 YENEEA. The CDR3 contains 15 residues. CDR3 nucleotides: TGTGCCAGCAGCTTAATGGGACAGGGCACAAATGAGCAGTTCTTC. Translating gives CASSLMGQGTNEQFF.

The chain links TRBV14 to TRBJ2-3; 7 bases fit TRBD1. The CDR3 loop spans 15 amino acids. Trimming at V came to 5 bases and at J to 2 bases, leaving 7 bases not matched to a gene. From germline, CDR1 is SGHDN and CDR2 FVKESK. CDR3 bases: TGTGCCAGCAGCAAACGACAGGGCCACACAGATACGCAGTATTTT. Translating it yields CASSKRQGHTDTQYF.

The chain employs TRBV28 and TRBJ1-2, with 11 bases lining up with TRBD1. The CDR3 has 17 amino acids. Trimming removed 8 bases from V and 6 bases from J; junction bases left unmatched: 17. The germline V gene encodes CDR1 MDHEN and CDR2 SYDVKM. The CDR3 DNA is TGTGCCAGCTCAGGCGGGTTTTTGGGACAGGGGGTCCATGGCTACACCTTC. Protein sequence: CASSGGFLGQGVHGYTF.

This clonotype turned up a few times. J is TRBJ2-5 and V is TRBV11-3; 14 nucleotides align to TRBD2. In germline, CDR1 is SGHNT, CDR2 YENEEA. The CDR3 has 18 amino acids. The J segment lost 5 bases and the V segment lost 2 bases, leaving 10 bases of the junction unmatched. CDR3 in DNA: TGTGCCAGCAGCTTAACCACAGGGACTAGCGGGAGAAGCGAGACCCAGTACTTC. Translating gives CASSLTTGTSGRSETQYF.

The rearrangement links TRBV12-3 or TRBV12-4 to TRBJ2-5, with D unresolved. The V end was cut by 2 bases, the J end by 2 bases, with 9 bases between. This CDR3 is built from 14 residues. CDR3 protein: CASSLRPAQETQYF. The CDR3 DNA sequence: TGTGCCAGCAGTTTAAGGCCTGCACAAGAGACCCAGTACTTC.

This clonotype was observed a handful of times. The V gene is TRBV4-2, the J gene TRBJ1-3; 9 bases agree with TRBD1. This CDR3 comprises 15 residues. Germline CDR1 LGHNA, CDR2 YNFKEQ. The V and J ends lost 3 bases and 1 base, in that order; junction bases with no gene match: 1. Here the CDR3 reads CASSHGTGSGNTIYF. The CDR3 nucleotides are TGTGCCAGCAGCCATGGGACAGGGTCTGGAAACACCATATATTTT.

This clonotype was observed many times. The rearrangement uses TRBV12-3 or TRBV12-4 and TRBJ1-3; TRBD1 agrees at 9 bases. The ends lost 5 bases at V and 4 bases at J; junction bases unmatched: 12. This CDR3 has 17 amino acids. CDR3 sequence (DNA): TGTGCCAGCAGTCCACACAGGGGGCAGATTTACGGAAACACCATATATTTT. The encoded protein is CASSPHRGQIYGNTIYF.

This clonotype was seen more than once but under ten times. The V and J genes are TRBV19 and TRBJ1-5; a weak D match, TRBD1 (6 bases). Trimming removed 6 bases at V and 3 bases at J, with 18 bases between. The CDR3 has 16 amino acids. The germline V gene encodes CDR1 LNHDA and CDR2 SQIVND (reference sequence). CDR3 loop: CASRLNGGAANQPQHF. CDR3 in DNA: TGTGCCAGTAGACTCAACGGGGGCGCCGCCAATCAGCCCCAGCATTTT.

The chain is built from TRBV20-1 and TRBJ2-5, with a weak D call TRBD2 (5 bases). This CDR3 is built from 12 residues. Trimming took 0 bases from V and 4 from J, leaving 6 bases between them. The germline CDR1 and CDR2 sequences are DFQATT and SNEGSKA (reference sequence). This CDR3 is CSARDLAETQYF. For the CDR3, the DNA is TGCAGTGCTAGAGATCTAGCAGAGACCCAGTACTTC.